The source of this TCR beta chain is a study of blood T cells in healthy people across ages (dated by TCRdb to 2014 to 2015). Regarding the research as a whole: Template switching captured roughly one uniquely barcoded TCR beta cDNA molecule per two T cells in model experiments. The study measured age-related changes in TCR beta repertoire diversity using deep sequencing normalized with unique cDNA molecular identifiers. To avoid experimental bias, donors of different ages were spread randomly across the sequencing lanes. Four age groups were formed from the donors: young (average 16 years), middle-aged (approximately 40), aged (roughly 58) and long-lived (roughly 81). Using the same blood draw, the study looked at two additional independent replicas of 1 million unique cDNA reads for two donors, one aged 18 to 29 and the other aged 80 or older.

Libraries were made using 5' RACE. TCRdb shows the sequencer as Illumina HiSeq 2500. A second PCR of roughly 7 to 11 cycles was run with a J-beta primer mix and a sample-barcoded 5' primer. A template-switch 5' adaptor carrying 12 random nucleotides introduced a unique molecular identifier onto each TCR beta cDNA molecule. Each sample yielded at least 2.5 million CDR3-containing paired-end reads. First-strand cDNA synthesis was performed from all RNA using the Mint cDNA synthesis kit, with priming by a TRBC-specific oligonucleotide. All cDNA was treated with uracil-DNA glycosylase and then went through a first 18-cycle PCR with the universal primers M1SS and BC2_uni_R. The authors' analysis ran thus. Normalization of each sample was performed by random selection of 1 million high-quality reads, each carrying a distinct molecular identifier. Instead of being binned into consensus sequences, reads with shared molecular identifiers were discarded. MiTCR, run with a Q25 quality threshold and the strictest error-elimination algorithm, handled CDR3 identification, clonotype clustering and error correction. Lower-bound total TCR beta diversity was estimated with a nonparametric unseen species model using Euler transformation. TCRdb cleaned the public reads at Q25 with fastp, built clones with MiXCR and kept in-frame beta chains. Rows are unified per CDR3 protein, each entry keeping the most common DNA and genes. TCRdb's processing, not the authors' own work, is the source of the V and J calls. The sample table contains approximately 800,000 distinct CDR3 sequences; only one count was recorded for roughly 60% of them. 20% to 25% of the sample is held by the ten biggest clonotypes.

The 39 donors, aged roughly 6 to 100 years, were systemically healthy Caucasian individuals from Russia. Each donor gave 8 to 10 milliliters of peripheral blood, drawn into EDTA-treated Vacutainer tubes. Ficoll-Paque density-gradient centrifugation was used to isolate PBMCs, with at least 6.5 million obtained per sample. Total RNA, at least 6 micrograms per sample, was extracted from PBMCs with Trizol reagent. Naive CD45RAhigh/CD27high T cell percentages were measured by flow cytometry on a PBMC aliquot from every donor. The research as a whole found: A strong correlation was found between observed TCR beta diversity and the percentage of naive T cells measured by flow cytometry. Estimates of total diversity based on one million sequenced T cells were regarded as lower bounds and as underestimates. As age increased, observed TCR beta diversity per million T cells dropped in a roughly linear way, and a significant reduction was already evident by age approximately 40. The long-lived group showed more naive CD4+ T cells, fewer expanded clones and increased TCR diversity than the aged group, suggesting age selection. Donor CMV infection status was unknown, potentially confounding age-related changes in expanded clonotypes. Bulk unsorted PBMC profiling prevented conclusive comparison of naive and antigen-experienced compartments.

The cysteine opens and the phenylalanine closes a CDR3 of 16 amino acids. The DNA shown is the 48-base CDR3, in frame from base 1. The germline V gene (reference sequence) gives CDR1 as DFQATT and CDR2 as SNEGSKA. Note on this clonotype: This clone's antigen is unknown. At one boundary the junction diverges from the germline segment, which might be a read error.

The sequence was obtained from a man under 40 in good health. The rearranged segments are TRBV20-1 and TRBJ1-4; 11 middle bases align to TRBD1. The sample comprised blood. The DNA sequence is TGCAGTGCTGGAGATCCTAGGGGGACAGGGGGAGAAAAACTGTTTTTT. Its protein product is CSAGDPRGTGGEKLFF.